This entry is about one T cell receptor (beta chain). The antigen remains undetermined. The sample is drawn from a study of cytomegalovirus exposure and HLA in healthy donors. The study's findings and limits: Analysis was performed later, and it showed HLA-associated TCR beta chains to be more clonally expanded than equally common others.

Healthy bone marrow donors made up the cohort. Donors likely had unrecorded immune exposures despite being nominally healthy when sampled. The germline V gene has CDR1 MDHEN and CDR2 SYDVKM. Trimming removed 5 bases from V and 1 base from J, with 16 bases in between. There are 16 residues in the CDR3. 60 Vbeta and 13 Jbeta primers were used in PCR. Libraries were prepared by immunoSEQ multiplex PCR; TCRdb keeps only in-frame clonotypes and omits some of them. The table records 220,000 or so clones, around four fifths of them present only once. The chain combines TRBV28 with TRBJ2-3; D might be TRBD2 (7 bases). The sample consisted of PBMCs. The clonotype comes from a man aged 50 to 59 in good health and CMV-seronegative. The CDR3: CASSPVLGGGTDTQYF. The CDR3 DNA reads TGTGCCAGCAGTCCAGTCCTAGGGGGGGGCACAGATACGCAGTATTTT.